The 30 T cell receptor beta chains given below trace back to one sample, sequenced in a study of early T cells in non-severe SARS-CoV-2 infection. TCRdb passed the 5' RACE reads through MiXCR, listing each CDR3 protein once. Here the sample spans about 25,000 distinct CDR3 sequences, roughly 4% being singletons. Specimen: whole blood. These receptors were taken from an adult who was a healthcare worker with PCR-confirmed SARS-CoV-2 infection or an uninfected control (not recorded which).

This clonotype was recorded many times. The chain joins TRBV7-6 to TRBJ2-2; D call uncertain. V gave up 1 base and J gave up 3 bases, with 6 bases separating them. CDR1 and CDR2 from the germline V gene are SGHVS and FNYEAQ. CDR3 length: 14 residues. As DNA, the CDR3 is TGTGCCAGCAGCTTAGTTTGGGACACCGGGGAGCTGTTTTTT. It is translated as CASSLVWDTGELFF.

This clonotype showed up many times. The rearrangement uses TRBV6-6 and TRBJ2-3; no firm D call. The CDR3 loop spans 12 amino acids. V was shortened by 5 bases and J by 3 bases, with 6 bases between the two germline ends. The germline CDR1 and CDR2 sequences are MNHNY and SVGAGI (reference sequence). In DNA, the CDR3 is TGTGCCAGCAGTACCCAAACAGATACGCAGTATTTT. The encoded protein is CASSTQTDTQYF.

In its sample, this clonotype was seen many times. The gene calls are TRBV11-2 and TRBJ1-1, with a possible D match to TRBD1 (6 bases). Trimming took off 8 bases at V and 1 base at J, with 17 bases between the two ends. Germline assignment: CDR1 SGHAT and CDR2 FQNNGV. The CDR3 loop spans 15 amino acids. The CDR3 region is CASVGGANTNTEAFF. In DNA form, the CDR3 reads TGTGCCAGCGTAGGGGGGGCCAATACGAACACTGAAGCTTTCTTT.

This clonotype was detected many times. The chain has TRBV29-1 and TRBJ1-5, with D uncertain. V shed 4 bases and J shed 6 bases, with 13 bases lying between them. Germline V gene sequence: CDR1 SQVTM, CDR2 ANQGSEA. This CDR3 spans 13 amino acids. This CDR3 reads CSVAYGRSQPQHF. Here the CDR3 DNA reads TGCAGCGTTGCTTACGGGAGATCTCAGCCCCAGCATTTT.

The table lists this clonotype with many counts. J is TRBJ2-2 and V is TRBV28; D ambiguous. The length of the CDR3 is 12 residues. With 5 bases removed from V and 6 bases from J, the gap between germline ends came to 7 bases. The germline V gene encodes CDR1 MDHEN and CDR2 SYDVKM. The CDR3 here is CASSLRPGELFF. The CDR3 region has the DNA TGTGCCAGCAGTCTCCGCCCCGGGGAGCTGTTTTTT.

This clonotype was detected many times. The J gene is TRBJ2-1, the V gene TRBV5-6; 10 nucleotides line up with TRBD2. The V and J ends lost 2 bases and 8 bases, in that order; junction bases with no gene match: 13. Per the germline V gene, CDR1 is SGHDT and CDR2 is YYEEEE. There are 17 residues in the CDR3. CDR3 DNA: TGTGCCAGCAGCTTTAAGCCACCGGGACTAGCGAAGGATGAGCAGTTCTTC. Its translation: CASSFKPPGLAKDEQFF.

This clonotype was seen many times. This chain joins TRBV10-1 and TRBJ2-2; 8 bases map to TRBD2. V dropped 3 bases and J dropped 2; count of bases not matched to a gene: 5. Germline V lookup: CDR1 WNHNN, CDR2 SYGVQD (reference sequence). The CDR3 length is 16 residues. CDR3 amino acids: CASSDGTRGNTGELFF. Written as DNA, the CDR3 is TGCGCCAGCAGTGACGGGACTAGGGGAAACACCGGGGAGCTGTTTTTT.

The chain joins TRBV20-1 to TRBJ2-1; D possibly corresponds to TRBD2 (6 bases). From germline, CDR1 is DFQATT and CDR2 SNEGSKA (reference sequence). The CDR3 has 11 amino acids. Trimming shortened V by 6 bases and J by 12 bases, and 15 bases separated the two germline ends. CDR3 protein: CSAPSDGGQFF. The CDR3 bases are TGCAGTGCCCCCTCCGACGGGGGGCAGTTCTTC.

This clonotype has just a few counts. The chain links TRBV19 to TRBJ2-5, with 12 bases identical to TRBD2. CDR1 LNHDA and CDR2 SQIVND come from the germline V gene (reference sequence). The V gene end was trimmed by 2 bases and the J gene end by 1 base; junction bases not matched to a gene: 8. The CDR3 runs to 18 residues. The CDR3 reads CASSITGTSGFVQETQYF. The CDR3 region has the DNA TGTGCCAGTAGTATAACCGGGACTAGCGGGTTCGTCCAAGAGACCCAGTACTTC.

This clonotype occurred many times. The V gene is TRBV7-2, the J gene TRBJ2-2; tentative D call: TRBD1 (6 bases). The CDR3 loop spans 15 amino acids. The V end was cut by 5 bases, the J end by 1 base, with 11 bases between. Germline lookup yields CDR1 SGHTA and CDR2 FQGNSA. CDR3 bases: TGTGCCAGCAGCCCAGGGGTCTGGAACACCGGGGAGCTGTTTTTT. Translation gives CASSPGVWNTGELFF.

This clonotype was seen more than once but under ten times. The rearrangement links TRBV20-1 to TRBJ2-5, with D perhaps given as TRBD1 or TRBD2 (5 bases each). CDR1 is DFQATT, CDR2 SNEGSKA, per germline (reference sequence). The CDR3 is 12 residues long. V was cut by 2 bases and J by 4 bases, with 8 bases left in between. For the CDR3, the DNA is TGCAGTGCTAGACCGAGGGGAGAGACCCAGTACTTC. It encodes CSARPRGETQYF.

This clonotype came up a few times. The CDR3: CASSLRRGVQETQYF. The CDR3 nucleotides are TGTGCCAGCAGCTTAAGAAGAGGGGTTCAAGAGACCCAGTACTTC. The rearrangement joins TRBV7-3 to TRBJ2-5, with D perhaps TRBD1 or TRBD2 (5 bases each). CDR1 and CDR2 (germline): SGHTA, FQGTGA. The V gene lost 1 base and the J gene lost 2 bases, with 11 bases spanning the gap. This CDR3 is built from 15 residues.

This clonotype was seen at least ten times. This chain links TRBV29-1 with TRBJ2-1; D is unresolved. The length of the CDR3 is 11 residues. V was pared by 6 bases and J by 8 bases, with 11 bases between. Germline V lookup: CDR1 SQVTM, CDR2 ANQGSEA. CDR3 residues: CSVDRSDEQFF. The CDR3 DNA reads as TGCAGCGTCGACCGCTCGGATGAGCAGTTCTTC.

The rearrangement links TRBV15 to TRBJ2-1; 8 nucleotides agree with TRBD2. With V trimmed by 0 bases and J by 8 bases, 9 bases remained unmatched. Per germline, CDR1 LNHNV and CDR2 YYDKDF (reference sequence). The CDR3 has 16 residues. Here the CDR3 reads CATSRDGDSGIDEQFF. In DNA form, the CDR3 reads TGTGCCACCAGCAGAGATGGGGATAGCGGGATTGATGAGCAGTTCTTC.

This clonotype has at least ten counts. V is TRBV12-3 or TRBV12-4 and J is TRBJ2-1; 9 nucleotides line up with TRBD1. After removal of 6 bases from V and 7 bases from J, the junction contained 7 bases not matched to a gene. The CDR3 is 14 residues long. The DNA of the CDR3 is TGTGCCAGCAGCCGACCGGGACAGGGAAATGAGCAGTTCTTC. Its translation: CASSRPGQGNEQFF.

This clonotype was seen repeatedly, ten times or more. The chain uses TRBV27 and TRBJ2-1, with a tentative D call TRBD2 (7 bases). V lost 0 bases and J 3 bases, leaving 15 bases between the germline ends. Germline V gene data show CDR1 as MNHEY and CDR2 as SMNVEV (reference sequence). The CDR3 runs 17 residues. The CDR3: CASSLSGGQGFYNEQFF. The CDR3 nucleotides are TGTGCCAGCAGTTTATCCGGGGGGCAGGGGTTCTACAATGAGCAGTTCTTC.

The chain recombines TRBV19 with TRBJ2-1, with a weak D call TRBD1 (6 bases). The germline gives CDR1 LNHDA, CDR2 SQIVND (reference sequence). There are 13 residues in the CDR3. V shed 8 bases and J shed 6 bases, with 14 bases lying between them. CDR3 sequence reads: CASGGRVGNEQFF. The CDR3 nucleotides are TGTGCCAGTGGGGGCAGGGTGGGCAATGAGCAGTTCTTC.

This rearrangement joins TRBV29-1 to TRBJ1-6; weak D call: TRBD1 (6 bases). The germline V gene has CDR1 SQVTM and CDR2 ANQGSEA. This CDR3 has 13 amino acids. With 7 bases removed from V and 6 bases from J, the gap between germline ends came to 13 bases. CDR3 DNA sequence: TGCAGCGCTTCGACAGGTGGTAATTCACCCCTCCACTTT. Translated, it gives CSASTGGNSPLHF.

This clonotype was observed many times. The chain recombines TRBV7-2 with TRBJ1-2; 8 bases line up with TRBD1. This CDR3 has 14 residues. Germline V gene data show CDR1 as SGHTA and CDR2 as FQGNSA. The junction had 10 bases not matched to a gene; V was cut back by 6 bases and J by 7 bases. DNA of the CDR3: TGTGCCAGCAGTAACGGACAGGGATCTGGTGGCTACACCTTC. It yields the protein CASSNGQGSGGYTF.

In its sample, this clonotype was seen many times. V is TRBV29-1 and J is TRBJ2-5, with TRBD1 matching 9 bases. Germline V CDR1 and CDR2: SQVTM, ANQGSEA. CDR3 length: 14 residues. The ends lost 4 bases at V and 4 bases at J; junction bases unmatched: 7. CDR3 loop: CSVVGQGWGETQYF. CDR3 bases: TGCAGCGTTGTAGGACAGGGGTGGGGAGAGACCCAGTACTTC.

The sample holds many counts of this clonotype. The rearrangement uses TRBV9 and TRBJ2-7, with 10 bases matching TRBD2. With V trimmed by 4 bases and J by 2 bases, 3 bases remained unmatched. The germline gives CDR1 SGDLS, CDR2 YYNGEE. The CDR3 length is 14 residues. The CDR3 loop reads CASSPSGSTYEQYF. The CDR3 nucleotides read TGTGCCAGCAGCCCTAGCGGGAGTACCTACGAGCAGTACTTC.

The sample holds a few counts of this clonotype. The chain joins TRBV2 to TRBJ1-4; D gene unclear. V was trimmed by 3 bases and J by 0 bases, leaving 11 bases between them. Germline assignment: CDR1 SNHLY and CDR2 FYNNEI. The CDR3 totals 16 residues. The CDR3 is CASSDLDFATNEKLFF. CDR3 nucleotides: TGTGCCAGCAGTGACCTTGATTTTGCAACTAATGAAAAACTGTTTTTT.

This clonotype came up many times. The chain links TRBV4-3 to TRBJ1-4; no clear D gene. Germline CDR1 and CDR2: LGHNA and YSLEER. The CDR3 is 16 amino acids. Trimming left V 0 bases short and J 7 bases short, with 15 bases between. The CDR3 DNA reads as TGCGCCAGCAGCCAAGATCTAGGAAGGGCAGGTGAAAAACTGTTTTTT. As protein: CASSQDLGRAGEKLFF.

This clonotype occurred many times. The chain employs TRBV29-1 and TRBJ2-7; D is uncertain. The CDR3 is 10 amino acids. The V and J ends lost 6 bases and 5 bases respectively, with 8 bases between them. The germline CDR1 and CDR2 sequences are SQVTM and ANQGSEA. The CDR3 region has the DNA TGCAGCGTGTGGGTGGACGAGCAGTACTTC. The encoded protein is CSVWVDEQYF.

At least ten counts were recorded for this clonotype. Here the CDR3 DNA reads TGCATCGGGACAGGGGGTATCAATGAGCAGTTCTTC. As protein: CIGTGGINEQFF. The rearrangement links TRBV29-1 to TRBJ2-1; the match to TRBD1 covers 11 bases. The CDR3 length is 12 residues. CDR1 and CDR2 (germline): SQVTM, ANQGSEA.

This clonotype was seen at least ten times. The V gene is TRBV7-9, the J gene TRBJ2-7, with D possibly matching TRBD1 (6 bases). Trimming shortened V by 5 bases and J by 1 base, and 15 bases separated the two germline ends. Germline V CDR1 and CDR2: SEHNR, FQNEAQ (reference sequence). This CDR3 spans 15 amino acids. Here the CDR3 DNA reads TGTGCCAGCAGCCCCCAGGGGCTTCTGTCCTACGAGCAGTACTTC. Translation: CASSPQGLLSYEQYF.

This clonotype occurred many times. The J gene is TRBJ2-3, the V gene TRBV6-6; 7 bases map to TRBD2. The germline V gene encodes CDR1 MNHNY and CDR2 SVGAGI (reference sequence). V lost 5 bases to trimming and J lost 5 bases; unmatched junction nucleotides: 10. The CDR3 runs 15 residues. For the CDR3, the DNA is TGTGCCAGCAGTCCCCGGAACTCGGGAGGAGATACGCAGTATTTT. This sequence encodes CASSPRNSGGDTQYF.

This clonotype was seen at least ten times. The chain uses TRBV16 and TRBJ2-6; D unresolved. Per germline, CDR1 KGHSY and CDR2 FQNENV. Trimming stripped 4 bases from V and 0 bases from J, with 16 bases between. The CDR3 sequence is 18 residues long. CDR3 loop: CASSLLMGGSSGANVLTF. The DNA for the CDR3 is TGTGCCAGCAGCCTCCTAATGGGCGGTAGCTCTGGGGCCAACGTCCTGACTTTC.

This clonotype was found many times. A read error may account for a junction end that differs from germline. V usage is TRBV25-1 and J usage is TRBJ2-1, with 7 bases lining up with TRBD1. This CDR3 contains 15 residues. Germline assignment: CDR1 MGHDK and CDR2 SYGVNS. Here the CDR3 DNA reads TGTGCCAGCGGTGATCGACAGGGTTTTTTCGCGGAGCAGTTCTTC. Its translation: CASGDRQGFFAEQFF. Filled out from reference TRBV25-1 and TRBJ2-1, the complete variable domain reads EADIYQTPRYLVIGTGKKITLECSQTMGHDKMYWYQQDPGMELHLIHYSYGVNSTEKGDLSSESTVSRIRTEHFPLTLESARPSHTSQYLCASGDRQGFFAEQFFGPGTRLTVL.

This clonotype was detected many times. The chain recombines TRBV4-2 with TRBJ1-1; a weak D match, TRBD1 (6 bases). Trimming took off 2 bases at V and 1 base at J, with 14 bases between the two ends. Germline V gene lookup returns CDR1 LGHNA and CDR2 YNFKEQ. This CDR3 region has 16 residues. CDR3 nucleotides: TGTGCCAGCAGCCAATCGGGCAGGGGCAGGAACACTGAAGCTTTCTTT. Translated: CASSQSGRGRNTEAFF.